Sequencing of this T cell receptor (beta chain) was carried out in a study of T cell responses to AZD1222 COVID-19 vaccine. Broader study findings: Epitopes outside B.1.351 and B.1.1.7 mutated regions reportedly drew nearly half of spike TCRs.

The repertoire was sequenced with immunoSEQ multiplex PCR; TCRdb's copy has only in-frame clones and lacks some. Here the sample spans roughly 120,000 clones, roughly 94% being singletons. In regard to this clone: Its cognate antigen is unknown.

CDR1 and CDR2 from the germline V gene are MNHEY and SMNVEV (reference sequence). V dropped 4 bases and J dropped 3; count of bases not matched to a gene: 2. CDR3 length equals 15 residues. The sample was peripheral blood, taken on day 0 of AZD1222 vaccination. This chain joins TRBV27 and TRBJ2-1, with 11 nucleotides matching TRBD2. The TCR was taken from an adult in good health. CDR3 in amino acids: CASSWLAGGYNEQFF. In nucleotides, the CDR3 is TGTGCCAGCAGTTGGCTAGCGGGAGGCTACAATGAGCAGTTCTTC.